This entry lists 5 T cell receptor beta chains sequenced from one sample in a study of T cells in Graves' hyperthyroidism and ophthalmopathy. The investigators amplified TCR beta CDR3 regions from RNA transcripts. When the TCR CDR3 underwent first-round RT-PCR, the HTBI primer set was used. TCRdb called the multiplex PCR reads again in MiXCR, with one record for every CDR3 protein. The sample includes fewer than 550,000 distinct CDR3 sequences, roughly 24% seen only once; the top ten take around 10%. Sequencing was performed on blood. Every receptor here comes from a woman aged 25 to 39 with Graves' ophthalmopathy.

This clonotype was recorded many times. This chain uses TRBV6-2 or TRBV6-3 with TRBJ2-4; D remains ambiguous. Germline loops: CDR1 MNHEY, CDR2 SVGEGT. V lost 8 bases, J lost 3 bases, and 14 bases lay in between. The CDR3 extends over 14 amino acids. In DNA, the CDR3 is TGTGCCAGCTCCGAGATGATGGTCAAAAACATTCAGTACTTC. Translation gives CASSEMMVKNIQYF.

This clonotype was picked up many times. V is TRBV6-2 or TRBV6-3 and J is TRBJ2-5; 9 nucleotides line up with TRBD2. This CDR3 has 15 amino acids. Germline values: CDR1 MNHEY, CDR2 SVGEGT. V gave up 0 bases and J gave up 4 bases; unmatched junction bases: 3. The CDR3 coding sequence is TGTGCCAGCAGTTACTCAGGACTAGCGTCAGAGACCCAGTACTTC. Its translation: CASSYSGLASETQYF.

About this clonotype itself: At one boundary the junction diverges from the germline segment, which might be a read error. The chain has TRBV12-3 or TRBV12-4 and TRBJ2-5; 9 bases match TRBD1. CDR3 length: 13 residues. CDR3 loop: CASSLDRGETKYF. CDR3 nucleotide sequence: TGTGCCAGCAGCTTGGACAGGGGAGAGACCAAGTACTTC.

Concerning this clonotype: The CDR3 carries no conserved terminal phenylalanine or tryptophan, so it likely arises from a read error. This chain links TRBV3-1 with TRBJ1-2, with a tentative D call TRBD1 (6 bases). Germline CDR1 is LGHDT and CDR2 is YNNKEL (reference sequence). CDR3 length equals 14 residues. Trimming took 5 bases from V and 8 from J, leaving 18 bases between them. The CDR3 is CASSGTGQTPGYTY. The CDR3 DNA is TGTGCCAGCAGCGGAACGGGACAAACGCCAGGCTACACCTAC.

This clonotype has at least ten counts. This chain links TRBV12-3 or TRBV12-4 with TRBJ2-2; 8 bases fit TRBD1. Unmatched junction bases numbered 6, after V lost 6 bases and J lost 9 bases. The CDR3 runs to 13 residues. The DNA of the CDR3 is TGTGCCAGCAGGAGACAGGGGTTCCGGGAGCTGTTTTTT. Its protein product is CASRRQGFRELFF.